This T cell receptor (beta chain) was recorded in a study of CD8+ T cells in alopecia areata. Overall study context: Treated patients were given 5 to 10 mg oral tofacitinib twice daily.

RNA was isolated and reverse transcribed to cDNA, the sequencing template. Assay used: immunoSEQ multiplex PCR; TCRdb lists only in-frame clones, some missing. The table records around 140,000 clones, roughly 50% of them present only once. PBMCs served as the source from which CD4+ and CD8+ T cells were sorted. Germline CDR1 reads SQVTM; CDR2 reads ANQGSEA. CDR3 size: 15 residues. V was pared by 4 bases and J by 2 bases, with 5 bases of the junction left unmatched. The source of this sequence is a human donor with alopecia areata. The sample was CD4+ T cells sorted from blood. The chain recombines TRBV29-1 with TRBJ1-5, with 10 bases aligning to TRBD1. The CDR3 DNA reads TGCAGCGTTGGACAGGGGGCCGGGGGCAATCAGCCCCAGCATTTT. Encoded protein: CSVGQGAGGNQPQHF.